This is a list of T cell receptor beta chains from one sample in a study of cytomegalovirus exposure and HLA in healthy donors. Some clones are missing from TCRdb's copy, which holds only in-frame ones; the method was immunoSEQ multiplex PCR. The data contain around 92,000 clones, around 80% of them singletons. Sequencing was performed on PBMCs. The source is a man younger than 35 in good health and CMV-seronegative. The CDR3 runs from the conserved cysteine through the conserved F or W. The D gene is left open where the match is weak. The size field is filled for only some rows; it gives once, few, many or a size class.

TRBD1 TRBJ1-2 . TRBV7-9 TGTGCCAGCAGCCCTGGAACAGGGGTCCTTAATGGCTACACCTTC CASSPGTGVLNGYTF
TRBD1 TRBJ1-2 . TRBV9 TGTGCCAGCAGCGCCTGGGACAGGGGAATAGATGGCTACACCTTC CASSAWDRGIDGYTF
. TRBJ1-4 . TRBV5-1 TGCGCCAGCAGCTTGGCCGGTGCAACTAATGAAAAACTGTTTTTT CASSLAGATNEKLFF
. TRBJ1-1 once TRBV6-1 TGTGCCAGCAGTGACCCCACCGGGATGACTGAAGCTTTCTTT CASSDPTGMTEAFF
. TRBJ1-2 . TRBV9 TGTGCCAGCAGCCCCTCCAGGGTGGCTAGATATGGCTACACCTTC CASSPSRVARYGYTF
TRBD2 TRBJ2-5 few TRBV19 TGTGCCAGTAGTTCGCACGGACTAGCGGGGCCTCTAGAGACCCAGTACTTC CASSSHGLAGPLETQYF
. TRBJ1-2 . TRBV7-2 TGTGCCAGCAGCTTAGTTTGGACAGCATATATCTTC CASSLVWTAYIF
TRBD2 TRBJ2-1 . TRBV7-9 TGTGCCAGCAGCTTCCTTGGCACTAGCGGCAACAATGAGCAGTTCTTC CASSFLGTSGNNEQFF
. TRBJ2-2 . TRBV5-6 TGTGCCAGCAGCCCAGGGTTGGGGTCCGGGGAGCTGTTTTTT CASSPGLGSGELFF
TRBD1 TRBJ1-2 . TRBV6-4 TGTGCCAGCAGTGACTCGCCCCTGACAGGGGAAGGTGGCTACACCTTC CASSDSPLTGEGGYTF
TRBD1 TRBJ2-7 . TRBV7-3 TGTGCCAGCAGCTTCGACAGGGGGCCCTACGAGCAGTACTTC CASSFDRGPYEQYF
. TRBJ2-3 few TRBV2 TGTGCCAGCGAGCCAAGCGGAGACACAGATACGCAGTATTTT CASEPSGDTDTQYF
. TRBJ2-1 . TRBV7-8 TGTGCCAGCAGCTTACCTCGGGTTGTAGGTGAGCAGTTCTTC CASSLPRVVGEQFF
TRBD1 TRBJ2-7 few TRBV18 TGTGCCAGCTCATGGAGCCGAGTTACCGGGACAGGGACCTACGAGCAGTACTTC CASSWSRVTGTGTYEQYF
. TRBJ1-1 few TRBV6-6 TGTGCCAGCAGTTACGACAGGAACACTGAAGCTTTCTTT CASSYDRNTEAFF
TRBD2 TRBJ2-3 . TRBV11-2 TGTGCCAGCAGCTTAGCGGGGGGGACCACAGATACGCAGTATTTT CASSLAGGTTDTQYF
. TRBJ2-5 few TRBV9 TGTGCCAGCAGCGTAGACAGTCAAGAGACCCAGTACTTC CASSVDSQETQYF
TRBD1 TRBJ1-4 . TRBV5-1 TGCGCCAGCAGCTTGGGCGACAGGGGAGAGTTGTTTTTT CASSLGDRGELFF
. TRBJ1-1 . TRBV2 TGTGCCAGCAGTGAAGTGCTCGTCGCCGGTGAAGCTTTCTTT CASSEVLVAGEAFF
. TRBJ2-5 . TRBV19 TGTGCCAGTAGTATGAAGGGGAGGGAGACCCAGTACTTC CASSMKGRETQYF
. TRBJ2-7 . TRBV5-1 TGCGCCAGCAGCTTGTTTGGGGGGAGTTCCTACGAGCAGTACTTC CASSLFGGSSYEQYF
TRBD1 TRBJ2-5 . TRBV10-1 TGCGCCAGCAGTGGGACAGGCGGGGAGACCCAGTACTTC CASSGTGGETQYF
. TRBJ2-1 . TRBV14 TGTGCCAGCAGCCAAGATTGGAGGGAGCAGTTCTTC CASSQDWREQFF
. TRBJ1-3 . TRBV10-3 TGTGCCATCAGTGTAGGGGGAAACGGAAACACCATATATTTT CAISVGGNGNTIYF
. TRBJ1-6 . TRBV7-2 TGTGCCAGCACATCCCGACAGCCCCATAATTCACCCCTCCACTTT CASTSRQPHNSPLHF
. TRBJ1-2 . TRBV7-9 TGTGCCAGCAGCCGAATACAGGACGACTATGGCTACACCTTC CASSRIQDDYGYTF
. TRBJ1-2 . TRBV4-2 TGTGCCAGCAGCCAAGATGGGGGGGGCAGGAGGCGGAGTAACTATGGCTACACCTTC CASSQDGGGRRRSNYGYTF
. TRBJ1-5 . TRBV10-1 TGCGCCAGCAGTGAATTTGGCATCCGGGGATGTCAGCCCCAGCATTTT CASSEFGIRGCQPQHF
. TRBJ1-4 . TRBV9 TGTGCCAGCAGCGTCTCCGGACAGTTGGATGAAAAACTGTTTTTT CASSVSGQLDEKLFF
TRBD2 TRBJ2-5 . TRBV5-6 TGTGCCAGCAGCTTTGGCGGGGGGGCCTTTATGGAGACCCAGTACTTC CASSFGGGAFMETQYF
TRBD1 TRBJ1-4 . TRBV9 TGTGCCAGCAGCGTAGCAGGGGGCACTAATGAAAAACTGTTTTTT CASSVAGGTNEKLFF
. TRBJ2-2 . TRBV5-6 TGTGCCAGCAGCCCGGGGATTGGGTCGGCGAACACCGGGGAGCTGTTTTTT CASSPGIGSANTGELFF
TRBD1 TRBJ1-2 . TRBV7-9 TGTGCCAGCAGCACAAAGACAGGGAGCGAAGGCTACACCTTC CASSTKTGSEGYTF
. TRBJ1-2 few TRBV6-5 TGTGCCAGCAGTTACGGTTCGAGGATGAACTATGGCTACACCTTC CASSYGSRMNYGYTF
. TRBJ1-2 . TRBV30 TGTGCCTGGAGTGGCGGCAGGGACTATGGCTACACCTTC CAWSGGRDYGYTF
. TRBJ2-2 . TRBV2 TGTGCCAGCAGTGATTACACGGGGGCGAACACCGGGGAGCTGTTTTTT CASSDYTGANTGELFF
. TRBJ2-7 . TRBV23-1 TGCGCCAGCAGTCAATCGGCTTTCTCCTACGAGCAGTACTTC CASSQSAFSYEQYF
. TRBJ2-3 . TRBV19 TGTGCCAGTAGGGGGCTGAGTTCAGATACGCAGTATTTT CASRGLSSDTQYF
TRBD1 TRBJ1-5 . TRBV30 TGTGCCTGGAGTAGGGGACAGGGGGCGGATCAGCCCCAGCATTTT CAWSRGQGADQPQHF
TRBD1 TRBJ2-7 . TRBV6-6 TGTGCCAGCAGAAACGGGGCCGGACAGGGCACCTACGAGCAGTACTTC CASRNGAGQGTYEQYF
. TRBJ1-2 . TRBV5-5 TGTGCCAGCAGCATTAGGGAGGGCTACACCTTC CASSIREGYTF
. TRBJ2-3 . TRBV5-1 TGCGCCAGCAGCGCGGGACAGCACCAGTTCACAGATACGCAGTATTTT CASSAGQHQFTDTQYF
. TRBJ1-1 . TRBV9 TGTGCCAGCAGCCCTTTTGCGGGCACTGAAGCTTTCTTT CASSPFAGTEAFF
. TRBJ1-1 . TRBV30 TGTGCCTCGACAGGCACTGAAGCTTTCTTT CASTGTEAFF
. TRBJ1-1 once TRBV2 TGTGCCAGCGACACACGGACAGCGGCTGAAGCTTTCTTT CASDTRTAAEAFF
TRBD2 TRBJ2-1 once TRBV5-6 TGTGCCAGCACCGGGGGGTGGCTCTACAATGAGCAGTTCTTC CASTGGWLYNEQFF
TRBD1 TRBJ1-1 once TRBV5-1 TGCGCCAGCAGCCCCAGACCTAGACAGGGGCGTACGGAAGCTTTCTTT CASSPRPRQGRTEAFF
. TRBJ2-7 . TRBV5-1 TGCGCCAGCAGTTTCCCTCCAGGCGTGCAGTACTTC CASSFPPGVQYF
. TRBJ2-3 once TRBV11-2 TGTGCCAGCAGCTTTAGGGGGGGAAGCACAGATACGCAGTATTTT CASSFRGGSTDTQYF
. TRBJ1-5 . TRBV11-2 TGTGCCAGCAGCTTGTCGGGAAATCAGCCCCAGCATTTT CASSLSGNQPQHF
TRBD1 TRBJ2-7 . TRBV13 TGTGCCAGCAGTCCGACAGGGGCGGACGAGCAGTACTTC CASSPTGADEQYF
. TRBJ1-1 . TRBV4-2 TGTGCCAGCAGCCAAGCTTACCGGGACAAGGGGAACACTGAAGCTTTCTTT CASSQAYRDKGNTEAFF
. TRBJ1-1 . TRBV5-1 TGCGCCAGCAGGACAGGCCTGATGAACACTGAAGCTTTCTTT CASRTGLMNTEAFF
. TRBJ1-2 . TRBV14 TGTGCCAGCAGCCAAGATGGAGAGAGCCCGCGGGGCTACACCTTC CASSQDGESPRGYTF
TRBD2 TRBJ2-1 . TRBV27 TGTGCCAGCAGTTTATCGATCCCCGGACTAGCGGTGAACAATGAGCAGTTCTTC CASSLSIPGLAVNNEQFF
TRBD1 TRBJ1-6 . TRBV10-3 TGTGCCGTGGGACAGGGGGATTCACCCCTCCACTTT CAVGQGDSPLHF
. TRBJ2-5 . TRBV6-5 TGTGCCAGCAGTTACTCGGGCCCCCAAGAGACCCAGTACTTC CASSYSGPQETQYF